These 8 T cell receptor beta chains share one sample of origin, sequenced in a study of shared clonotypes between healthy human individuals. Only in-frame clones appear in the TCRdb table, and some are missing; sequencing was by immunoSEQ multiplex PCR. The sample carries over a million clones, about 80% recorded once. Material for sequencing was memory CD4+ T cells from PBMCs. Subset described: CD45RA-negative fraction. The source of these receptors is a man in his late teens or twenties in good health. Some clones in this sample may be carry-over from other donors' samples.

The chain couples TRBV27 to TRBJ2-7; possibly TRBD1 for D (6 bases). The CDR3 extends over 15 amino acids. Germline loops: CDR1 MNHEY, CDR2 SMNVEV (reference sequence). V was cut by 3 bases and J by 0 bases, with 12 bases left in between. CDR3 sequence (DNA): TGTGCCAGCAGTTTTAGCACAGGGAGCTCCTACGAGCAGTACTTC. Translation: CASSFSTGSSYEQYF.

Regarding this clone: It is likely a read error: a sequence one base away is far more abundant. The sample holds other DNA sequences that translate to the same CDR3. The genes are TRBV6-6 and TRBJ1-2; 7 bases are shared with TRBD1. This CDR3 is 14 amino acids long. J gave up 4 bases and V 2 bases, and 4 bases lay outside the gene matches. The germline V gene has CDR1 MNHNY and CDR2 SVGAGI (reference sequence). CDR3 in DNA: TGTGCCAGCAGTTACGGGGGACAGCCCTATGGCTACACCTTC. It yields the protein CASSYGGQPYGYTF.

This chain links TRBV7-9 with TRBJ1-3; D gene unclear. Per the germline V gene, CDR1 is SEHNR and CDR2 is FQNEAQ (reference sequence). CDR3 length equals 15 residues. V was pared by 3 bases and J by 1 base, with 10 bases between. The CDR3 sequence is CASSLSTPSGNTIYF. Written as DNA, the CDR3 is TGTGCCAGCAGCTTGAGTACCCCATCTGGAAACACCATATATTTT.

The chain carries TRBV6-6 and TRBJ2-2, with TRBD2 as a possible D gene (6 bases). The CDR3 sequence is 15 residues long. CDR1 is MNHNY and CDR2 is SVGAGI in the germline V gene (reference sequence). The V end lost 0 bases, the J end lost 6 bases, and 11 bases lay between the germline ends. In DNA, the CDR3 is TGTGCCAGCAGTTACTCCGGTAGCGGCCCCGGGGAGCTGTTTTTT. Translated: CASSYSGSGPGELFF.

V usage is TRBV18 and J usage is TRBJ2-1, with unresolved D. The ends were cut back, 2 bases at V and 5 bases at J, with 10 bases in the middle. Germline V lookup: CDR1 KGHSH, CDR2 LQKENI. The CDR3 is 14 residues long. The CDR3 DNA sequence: TGTGCCAGCTCACCAGCTCTCCGGGACAATGAGCAGTTCTTC. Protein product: CASSPALRDNEQFF.

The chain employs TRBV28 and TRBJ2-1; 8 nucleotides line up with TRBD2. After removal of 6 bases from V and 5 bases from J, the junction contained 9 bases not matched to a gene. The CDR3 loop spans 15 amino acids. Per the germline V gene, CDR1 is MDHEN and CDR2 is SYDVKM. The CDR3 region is CASSTGAGVDNEQFF. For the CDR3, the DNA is TGTGCCAGCAGCACGGGAGCGGGAGTCGACAATGAGCAGTTCTTC.

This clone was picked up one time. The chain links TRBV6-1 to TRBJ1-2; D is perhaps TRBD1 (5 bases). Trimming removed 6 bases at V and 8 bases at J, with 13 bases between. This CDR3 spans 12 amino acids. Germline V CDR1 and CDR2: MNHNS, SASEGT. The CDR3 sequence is CASSDPGRGYTF. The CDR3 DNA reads TGTGCCAGCAGCGACCCAGGGAGAGGCTACACCTTC.

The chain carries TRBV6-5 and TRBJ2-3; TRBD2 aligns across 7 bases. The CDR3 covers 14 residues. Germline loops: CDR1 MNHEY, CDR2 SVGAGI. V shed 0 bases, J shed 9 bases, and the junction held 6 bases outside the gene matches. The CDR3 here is CASSYSGTTETQYF. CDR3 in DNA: TGTGCCAGCAGTTACTCCGGGACTACCGAGACGCAGTATTTT.